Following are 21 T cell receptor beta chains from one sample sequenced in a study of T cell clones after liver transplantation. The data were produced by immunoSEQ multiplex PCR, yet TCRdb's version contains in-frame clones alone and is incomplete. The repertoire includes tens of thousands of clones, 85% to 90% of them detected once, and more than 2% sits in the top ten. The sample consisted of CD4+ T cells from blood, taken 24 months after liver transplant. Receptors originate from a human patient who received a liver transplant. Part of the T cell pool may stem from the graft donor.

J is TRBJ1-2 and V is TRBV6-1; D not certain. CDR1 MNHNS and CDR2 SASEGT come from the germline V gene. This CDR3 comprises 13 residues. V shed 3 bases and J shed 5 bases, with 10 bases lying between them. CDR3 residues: CASSEGTPYGYTF. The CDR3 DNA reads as TGTGCCAGCAGTGAGGGTACACCGTATGGCTACACCTTC.

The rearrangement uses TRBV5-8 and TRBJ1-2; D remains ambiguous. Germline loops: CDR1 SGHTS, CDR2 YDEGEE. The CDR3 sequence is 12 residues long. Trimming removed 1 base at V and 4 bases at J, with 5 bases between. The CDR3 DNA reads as TGTGCCAGCAGCTTGTCGTTCTATGGCTACACCTTC. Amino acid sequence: CASSLSFYGYTF.

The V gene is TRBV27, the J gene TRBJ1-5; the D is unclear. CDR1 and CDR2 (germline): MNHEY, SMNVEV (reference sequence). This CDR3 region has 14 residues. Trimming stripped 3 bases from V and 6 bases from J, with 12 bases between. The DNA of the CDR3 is TGTGCCAGCAGTTTCCTGGGGTTAGGTCAGCCCCAGCATTTT. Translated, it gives CASSFLGLGQPQHF.

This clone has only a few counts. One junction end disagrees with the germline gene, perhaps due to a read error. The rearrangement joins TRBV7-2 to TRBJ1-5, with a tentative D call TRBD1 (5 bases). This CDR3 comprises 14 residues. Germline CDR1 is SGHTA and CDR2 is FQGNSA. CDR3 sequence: CASTLGVSNQPQHF. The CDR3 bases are TGTGCCAGCACCTTAGGGGTTAGCAATCAGCCCCAGCATTTT. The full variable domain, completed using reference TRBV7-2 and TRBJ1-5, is GAGVSQSPSNKVTEKGKDVELRCDPISGHTALYWYRQSLGQGLEFLIYFQGNSAPDKSGLPSDRFSAERTGGSVSTLTIQRTQQEDSAVYLCASTLGVSNQPQHFGDGTRLSIL.

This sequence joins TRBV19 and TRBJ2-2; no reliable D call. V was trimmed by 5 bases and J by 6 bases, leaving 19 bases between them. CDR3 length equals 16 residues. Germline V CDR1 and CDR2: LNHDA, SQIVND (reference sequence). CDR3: CASSPSATRVAGELFF. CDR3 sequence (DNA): TGTGCCAGTAGTCCCAGCGCTACTCGGGTGGCCGGGGAGCTGTTTTTT. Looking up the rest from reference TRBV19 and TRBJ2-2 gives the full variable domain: DGGITQSPKYLFRKEGQNVTLSCEQNLNHDAMYWYRQDPGQGLRLIYYSQIVNDFQKGDIAEGYSVSREKKESFPLTVTSAQKNPTAFYLCASSPSATRVAGELFFGEGSRLTVL.

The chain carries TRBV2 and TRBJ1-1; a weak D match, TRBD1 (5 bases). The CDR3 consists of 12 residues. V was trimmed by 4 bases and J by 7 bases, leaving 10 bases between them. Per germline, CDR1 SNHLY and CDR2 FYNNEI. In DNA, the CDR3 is TGTGCCAGCAGTGCAGGGCTCTATGAAGCTTTCTTT. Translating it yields CASSAGLYEAFF.

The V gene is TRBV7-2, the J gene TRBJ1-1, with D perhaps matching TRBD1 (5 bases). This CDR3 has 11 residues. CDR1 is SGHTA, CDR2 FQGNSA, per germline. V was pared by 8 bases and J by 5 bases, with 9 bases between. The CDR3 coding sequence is TGTGCCAGCCGGTGGGGGACTGAAGCTTTCTTT. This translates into CASRWGTEAFF.

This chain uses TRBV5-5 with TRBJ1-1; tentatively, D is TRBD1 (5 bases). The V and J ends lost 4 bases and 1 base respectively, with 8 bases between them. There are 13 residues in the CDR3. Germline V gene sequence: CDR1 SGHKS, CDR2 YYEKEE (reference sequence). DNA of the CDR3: TGTGCCAGCAGCCGGGACTGGAACACTGAAGCTTTCTTT. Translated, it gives CASSRDWNTEAFF.

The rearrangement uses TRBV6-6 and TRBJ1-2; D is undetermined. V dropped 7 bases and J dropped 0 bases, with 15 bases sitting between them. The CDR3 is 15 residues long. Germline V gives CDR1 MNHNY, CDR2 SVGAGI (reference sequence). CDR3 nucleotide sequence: TGTGCCAGCAAATCTCCTGTGGCATCTAACTATGGCTACACCTTC. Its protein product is CASKSPVASNYGYTF.

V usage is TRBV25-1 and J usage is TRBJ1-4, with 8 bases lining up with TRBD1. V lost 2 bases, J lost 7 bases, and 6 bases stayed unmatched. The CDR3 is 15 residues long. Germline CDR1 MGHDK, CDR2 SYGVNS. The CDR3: CASSEAQGAGEKLFF. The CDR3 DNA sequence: TGTGCCAGCAGTGAAGCGCAGGGGGCGGGTGAAAAACTGTTTTTT.

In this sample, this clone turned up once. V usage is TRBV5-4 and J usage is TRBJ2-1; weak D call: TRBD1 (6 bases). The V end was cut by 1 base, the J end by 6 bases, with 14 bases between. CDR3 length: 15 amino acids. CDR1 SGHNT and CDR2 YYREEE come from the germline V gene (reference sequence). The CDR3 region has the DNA TGTGCCAGCAGCTTGACCGGGACAAGATCCAATGAGCAGTTCTTC. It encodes CASSLTGTRSNEQFF. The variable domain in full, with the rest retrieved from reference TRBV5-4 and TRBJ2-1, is ETGVTQSPTHLIKTRGQQVTLRCSSQSGHNTVSWYQQALGQGPQFIFQYYREEENGRGNFPPRFSGLQFPNYSSELNVNALELDDSALYLCASSLTGTRSNEQFFGPGTRLTVL.

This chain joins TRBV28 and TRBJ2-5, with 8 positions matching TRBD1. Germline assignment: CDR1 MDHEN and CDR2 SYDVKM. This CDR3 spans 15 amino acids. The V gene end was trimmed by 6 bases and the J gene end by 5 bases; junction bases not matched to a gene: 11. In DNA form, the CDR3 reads TGTGCCAGCAGACGGACAGGGACCTCACCGGAGACCCAGTACTTC. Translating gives CASRRTGTSPETQYF.

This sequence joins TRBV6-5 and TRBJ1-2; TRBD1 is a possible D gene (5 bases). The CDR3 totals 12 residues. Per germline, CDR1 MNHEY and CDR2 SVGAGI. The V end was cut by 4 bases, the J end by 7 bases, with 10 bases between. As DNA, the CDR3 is TGTGCCAGCAGTTCGGACATACGTGGCTACACCTTC. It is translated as CASSSDIRGYTF.

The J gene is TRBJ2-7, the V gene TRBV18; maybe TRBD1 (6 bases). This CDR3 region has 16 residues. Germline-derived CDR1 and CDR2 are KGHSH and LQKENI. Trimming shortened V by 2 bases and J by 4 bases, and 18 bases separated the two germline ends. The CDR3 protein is CASSPFGGTGIYEQYF. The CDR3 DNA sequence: TGTGCCAGCTCACCATTTGGGGGCACAGGGATTTACGAGCAGTACTTC.

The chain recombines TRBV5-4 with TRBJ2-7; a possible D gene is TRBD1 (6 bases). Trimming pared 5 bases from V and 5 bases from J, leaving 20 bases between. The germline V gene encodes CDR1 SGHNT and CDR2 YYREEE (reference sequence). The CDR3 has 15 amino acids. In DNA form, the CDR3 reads TGTGCCAGCAGGCCTGGCGGACAGCTTCTTAACGAGCAGTACTTC. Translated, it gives CASRPGGQLLNEQYF.

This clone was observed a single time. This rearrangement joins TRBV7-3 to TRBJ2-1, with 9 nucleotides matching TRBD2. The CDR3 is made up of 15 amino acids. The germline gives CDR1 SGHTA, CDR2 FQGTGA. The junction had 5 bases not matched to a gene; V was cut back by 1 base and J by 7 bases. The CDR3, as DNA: TGTGCCAGCAGCTTAAGGTTGACTAGCGGAAATGAGCAGTTCTTC. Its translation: CASSLRLTSGNEQFF.

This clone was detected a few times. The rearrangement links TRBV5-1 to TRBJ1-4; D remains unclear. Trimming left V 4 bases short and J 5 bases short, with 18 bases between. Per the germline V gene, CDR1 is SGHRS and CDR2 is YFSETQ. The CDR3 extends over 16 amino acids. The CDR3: CASSLRTRGTNEKLFF. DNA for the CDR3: TGCGCCAGCAGCCTAAGGACCCGAGGAACGAATGAAAAACTGTTTTTT.

CDR3 residues: CASSPPALAGTDTQYF. The CDR3 DNA reads as TGTGCCAGCTCACCACCCGCCCTAGCCGGGACAGATACGCAGTATTTT. This chain connects TRBV18 to TRBJ2-3; perhaps TRBD2 as D (5 bases). Germline CDR1 reads KGHSH; CDR2 reads LQKENI. The CDR3 has 16 residues. V dropped 0 bases and J dropped 3 bases, with 13 bases sitting between them.

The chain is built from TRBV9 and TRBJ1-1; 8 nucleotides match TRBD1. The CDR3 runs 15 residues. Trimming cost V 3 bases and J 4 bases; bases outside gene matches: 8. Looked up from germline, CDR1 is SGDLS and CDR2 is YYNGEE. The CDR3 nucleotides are TGTGCCAGCAGCGAAGACGGAACAGGGGGCACTGAAGCTTTCTTT. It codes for CASSEDGTGGTEAFF.

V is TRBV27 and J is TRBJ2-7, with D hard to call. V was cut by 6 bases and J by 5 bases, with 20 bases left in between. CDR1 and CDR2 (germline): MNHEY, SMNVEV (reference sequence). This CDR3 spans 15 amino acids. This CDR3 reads CASRAGWPSGDEQYF. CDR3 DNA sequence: TGTGCCAGCAGGGCCGGCTGGCCTTCTGGAGACGAGCAGTACTTC.

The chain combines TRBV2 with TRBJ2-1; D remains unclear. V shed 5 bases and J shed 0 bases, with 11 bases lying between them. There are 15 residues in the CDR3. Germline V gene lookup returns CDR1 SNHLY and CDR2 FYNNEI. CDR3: CASSSQVISYNEQFF. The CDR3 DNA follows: TGTGCCAGCAGTTCGCAGGTAATCTCCTACAATGAGCAGTTCTTC.